Shown below are 25 T cell receptor beta chains from a single sample sequenced in a study of T-cell memory formation after mild COVID-19. TCRdb analysed the 5' RACE reads with MiXCR anew, one entry per CDR3 protein. This table holds about 110,000 distinct CDR3 sequences, 15% to 20% found once. Sequenced: PBMCs or a T cell subset sorted from them (not recorded which). These receptor sequences come from a man aged 18 to 30 who had mild COVID-19 (a few samples of this study predate the infection). Cell type and time point are not known.

The gene calls are TRBV11-3 and TRBJ1-1; no reliable D call. CDR3 length: 15 residues. V lost 6 bases and J lost 4, with 18 bases in between. Germline loops: CDR1 SGHNT, CDR2 YENEEA. The CDR3 nucleotides read TGTGCCAGCAGACACGTCACAAATTTTCGCACTGAAGCTTTCTTT. This gives the protein CASRHVTNFRTEAFF.

This clonotype was picked up a small number of times. The V call is TRBV15, the J call TRBJ1-2, with D uncertain. Germline lookup yields CDR1 LNHNV and CDR2 YYDKDF (reference sequence). CDR3 length: 14 amino acids. Trimming removed 5 bases from V and 3 bases from J, with 13 bases in between. CDR3 bases: TGTGCCACCAGCCAAGACCTCCAGGACTATGGCTACACCTTC. Its protein is CATSQDLQDYGYTF.

This clonotype was seen a handful of times. This chain joins TRBV11-2 and TRBJ2-5; D perhaps matches TRBD1 (6 bases). Germline V gives CDR1 SGHAT, CDR2 FQNNGV. This CDR3 is 16 amino acids long. V was pared by 2 bases and J by 5 bases, with 18 bases between. CDR3: CASSLKGTLVYETQYF. The CDR3 nucleotides read TGTGCCAGCAGCTTAAAGGGGACACTGGTTTACGAGACCCAGTACTTC.

This clonotype was picked up a small number of times. The chain combines TRBV10-3 with TRBJ2-3, with D possibly matching TRBD2 (6 bases). Looked up from germline, CDR1 is ENHRY and CDR2 is SYGVKD. This CDR3 contains 13 residues. V lost 4 bases and J 4 bases, leaving 9 bases between the germline ends. The CDR3 DNA reads TGTGCCATCAGTGGGGCGGGGTCAGATACGCAGTATTTT. Translating gives CAISGAGSDTQYF.

The V call is TRBV11-3, the J call TRBJ2-1; TRBD1 aligns across 11 bases. CDR1 is SGHNT, CDR2 YENEEA, per germline. V lost 4 bases and J lost 6; bases outside the gene matches: 2. This CDR3 has 14 residues. The CDR3 protein is CASSSGTGGNEQFF. The CDR3 DNA sequence: TGTGCCAGCAGCTCCGGGACAGGGGGCAATGAGCAGTTCTTC.

Only a few counts were recorded for this clonotype. The V and J genes are TRBV4-1 and TRBJ1-2; D is unresolved. The CDR3 has 14 amino acids. Germline CDR1 MGHRA, CDR2 YSYEKL. V was pared by 1 base and J by 0 bases, with 6 bases between. The CDR3 sequence is CASSQGGPNYGYTF. DNA for the CDR3: TGCGCCAGCAGCCAAGGTGGGCCTAACTATGGCTACACCTTC.

V usage is TRBV15 and J usage is TRBJ1-2; D is uncertain. The CDR3 loop spans 12 amino acids. Germline CDR1 reads LNHNV; CDR2 reads YYDKDF (reference sequence). Trimming took off 0 bases at V and 5 bases at J, with 4 bases between the two ends. The CDR3 nucleotides are TGTGCCACCAGCAGAGATGAGTATGGCTACACCTTC. Amino acids: CATSRDEYGYTF.

The chain has TRBV10-3 and TRBJ1-1, with TRBD1 as a possible D gene (5 bases). CDR1 is ENHRY, CDR2 SYGVKD, per germline. V lost 3 bases, J lost 5 bases, and 13 bases lay in between. CDR3 size: 14 residues. Here the CDR3 reads CAISDWTSKTEAFF. The CDR3 DNA is TGTGCCATCAGTGACTGGACAAGTAAGACTGAAGCTTTCTTT.

V and J are TRBV12-3 or TRBV12-4 and TRBJ1-2; no clear D. V lost 4 bases to trimming and J lost 4 bases, with 19 bases between them. The CDR3 sequence is 16 residues long. The DNA for the CDR3 is TGTGCCAGCAGTTCCCGAGGCCCCTCAAGGGCCTATGGCTACACCTTC. Protein: CASSSRGPSRAYGYTF.

This clonotype has just a few counts. This chain links TRBV5-1 with TRBJ2-1; TRBD2 aligns across 8 bases. Germline CDR1 and CDR2: SGHRS and YFSETQ. With 4 bases clipped from V and 7 bases from J, the junction kept 13 bases outside the gene matches. The CDR3 has 16 amino acids. The CDR3 DNA reads TGCGCCAGCAGCCCCGAGCCGCGGGGGGCCCCGAATGAGCAGTTCTTC. It encodes CASSPEPRGAPNEQFF.

This clonotype was found a few times. V is TRBV18 and J is TRBJ1-1; D is ambiguous. V lost 3 bases to trimming and J lost 3 bases, with 14 bases between them. Germline V gives CDR1 KGHSH, CDR2 LQKENI. This CDR3 has 15 amino acids. The CDR3 DNA reads as TGTGCCAGCTCACCGTCTAAAAATGGATACACTGAAGCTTTCTTT. Translating gives CASSPSKNGYTEAFF.

This chain connects TRBV20-1 to TRBJ1-5; D is undetermined. V shed 0 bases and J shed 3 bases, with 9 bases lying between them. This CDR3 has 14 residues. Germline assignment: CDR1 DFQATT and CDR2 SNEGSKA (reference sequence). The CDR3 nucleotides read TGCAGTGCTAGAGAGAAAGCCTTCAATCAGCCCCAGCATTTT. Translating gives CSAREKAFNQPQHF.

In its sample, this clonotype was seen a few times. The chain links TRBV12-3 or TRBV12-4 to TRBJ2-7; 11 bases are shared with TRBD2. This CDR3 region has 15 residues. V lost 5 bases to trimming and J lost 3 bases; unmatched junction nucleotides: 6. The CDR3 region is CASSRTSGGFYEQYF. CDR3 DNA: TGTGCCAGCAGTCGTACTAGCGGGGGTTTCTACGAGCAGTACTTC.

The chain joins TRBV28 to TRBJ2-1, with 7 nucleotides matching TRBD1. J was trimmed by 6 bases and V by 7 bases; bases with no gene match: 6. The CDR3 is 13 amino acids. Germline V lookup: CDR1 MDHEN, CDR2 SYDVKM. The CDR3 nucleotides read TGTGCCAGCACCCTTGGGACAGCCAATGAGCAGTTCTTC. Translating gives CASTLGTANEQFF.

This clonotype was counted ten times or more. V gene TRBV5-1 combines with J gene TRBJ2-3, with a weak D call TRBD1 (5 bases). Looked up from germline, CDR1 is SGHRS and CDR2 is YFSETQ. The CDR3 has 14 amino acids. Trimming stripped 4 bases from V and 0 bases from J, with 9 bases between. The DNA of the CDR3 is TGCGCCAGCAGCAGGACATCTAGCACAGATACGCAGTATTTT. It translates to CASSRTSSTDTQYF.

This clonotype has more than one count but fewer than ten. The genes are TRBV6-5 and TRBJ1-1, with D perhaps matching TRBD1 (6 bases). CDR3 length equals 15 residues. The V gene lost 3 bases and the J gene lost 4 bases, with 15 bases spanning the gap. Germline V CDR1 and CDR2: MNHEY, SVGAGI. The DNA for the CDR3 is TGTGCCAGCAGTTATGTGGCAGGGGCCGGCACTGAAGCTTTCTTT. Protein product: CASSYVAGAGTEAFF.

This clonotype has at least ten counts. The chain recombines TRBV7-3 with TRBJ2-3; D may be TRBD2 (6 bases). CDR3 size: 14 residues. Between the trimmed V and J ends, which lost 6 bases and 1 base, there was a span of 11 bases. CDR1 is SGHTA and CDR2 is FQGTGA in the germline V gene. CDR3 loop: CASSSGGGTDTQYF. DNA of the CDR3: TGTGCCAGCAGTTCCGGGGGAGGCACAGATACGCAGTATTTT.

The chain uses TRBV7-2 and TRBJ2-2, with D hard to call. This CDR3 contains 14 residues. CDR1 is SGHTA and CDR2 is FQGNSA in the germline V gene. The ends were cut back, 4 bases at V and 7 bases at J, with 13 bases in the middle. CDR3 sequence reads: CASSYFGGGGELFF. CDR3 bases: TGTGCCAGCAGCTATTTTGGCGGTGGCGGGGAGCTGTTTTTT.

The J gene is TRBJ2-3, the V gene TRBV18, with TRBD2 matching over 9 bases. The germline V gene encodes CDR1 KGHSH and CDR2 LQKENI. The ends lost 3 bases at V and 3 bases at J; junction bases unmatched: 4. This CDR3 has 15 amino acids. For the CDR3, the DNA is TGTGCCAGCTCACCCGCTAGCGGGGCGACAGATACGCAGTATTTT. Translation: CASSPASGATDTQYF.

This sequence joins TRBV4-1 and TRBJ2-3; D uncertain. The V gene lost 2 bases and the J gene lost 8 bases, with 11 bases spanning the gap. The CDR3 length is 13 residues. Germline values: CDR1 MGHRA, CDR2 YSYEKL. CDR3 residues: CASSQTLTGTQYF. The CDR3 nucleotides read TGCGCCAGCAGCCAAACGCTAACGGGTACGCAGTATTTT.

This clonotype was observed a few times. This chain joins TRBV7-2 and TRBJ2-1, with D tentatively TRBD1 (6 bases). V was trimmed by 6 bases and J by 6 bases, leaving 12 bases between them. The CDR3 has 13 residues. Looked up from germline, CDR1 is SGHTA and CDR2 is FQGNSA. The CDR3 protein is CASRQGPSNEQFF. DNA for the CDR3: TGTGCCAGCAGGCAGGGGCCTAGCAATGAGCAGTTCTTC.

V usage is TRBV5-5 and J usage is TRBJ2-7; no clear D. Germline CDR1 SGHKS, CDR2 YYEKEE (reference sequence). Trimming stripped 4 bases from V and 4 bases from J, with 12 bases between. The length of the CDR3 is 13 residues. CDR3 loop: CASSPMDGYEQYF. The DNA for the CDR3 is TGTGCCAGCAGCCCGATGGACGGTTACGAGCAGTACTTC.

Relative to its sample, this clonotype is medium-sized. The J gene is TRBJ2-2, the V gene TRBV27, with D uncertain. Trimming stripped 10 bases from V and 2 bases from J, with 11 bases between. Looked up from germline, CDR1 is MNHEY and CDR2 is SMNVEV (reference sequence). This CDR3 is built from 13 residues. As DNA, the CDR3 is TGTGCCACTGGGTCGGCCAACACCGGGGAGCTGTTTTTT. Translation: CATGSANTGELFF.

V gene TRBV6-2 or TRBV6-3 combines with J gene TRBJ2-4; D gene ambiguous. This CDR3 has 12 residues. Germline V gene sequence: CDR1 MNHEY, CDR2 SVGEGT. The V end was cut by 8 bases, the J end by 6 bases, with 11 bases between. Here the CDR3 DNA reads TGTGCCAGCCGAGCCTTCCGAAACATTCAGTACTTC. It specifies CASRAFRNIQYF.

This clonotype was observed a handful of times. This chain connects TRBV5-1 to TRBJ2-3, with D maybe TRBD1 (6 bases). With 0 bases removed from V and 6 bases from J, the gap between germline ends came to 14 bases. Germline V lookup: CDR1 SGHRS, CDR2 YFSETQ. The CDR3 extends over 15 amino acids. CDR3 residues: CASSLAVQGSDTQYF. The CDR3 nucleotides are TGCGCCAGCAGCTTGGCGGTACAGGGATCCGATACGCAGTATTTT.